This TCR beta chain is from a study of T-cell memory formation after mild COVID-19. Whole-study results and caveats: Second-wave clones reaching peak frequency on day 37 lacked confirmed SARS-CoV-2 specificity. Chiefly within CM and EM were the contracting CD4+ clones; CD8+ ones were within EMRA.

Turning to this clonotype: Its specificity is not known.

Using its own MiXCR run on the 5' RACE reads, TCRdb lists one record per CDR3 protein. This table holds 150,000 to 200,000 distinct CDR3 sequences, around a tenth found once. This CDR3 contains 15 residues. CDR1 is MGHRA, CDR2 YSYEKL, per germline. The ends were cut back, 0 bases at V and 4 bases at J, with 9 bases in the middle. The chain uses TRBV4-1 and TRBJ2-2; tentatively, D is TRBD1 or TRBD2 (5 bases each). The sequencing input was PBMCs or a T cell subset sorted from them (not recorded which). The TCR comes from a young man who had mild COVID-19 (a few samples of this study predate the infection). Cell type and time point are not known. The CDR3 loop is CASSQEGVSTGELFF. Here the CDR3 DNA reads TGCGCCAGCAGCCAAGAGGGGGTTAGCACCGGGGAGCTGTTTTTT.